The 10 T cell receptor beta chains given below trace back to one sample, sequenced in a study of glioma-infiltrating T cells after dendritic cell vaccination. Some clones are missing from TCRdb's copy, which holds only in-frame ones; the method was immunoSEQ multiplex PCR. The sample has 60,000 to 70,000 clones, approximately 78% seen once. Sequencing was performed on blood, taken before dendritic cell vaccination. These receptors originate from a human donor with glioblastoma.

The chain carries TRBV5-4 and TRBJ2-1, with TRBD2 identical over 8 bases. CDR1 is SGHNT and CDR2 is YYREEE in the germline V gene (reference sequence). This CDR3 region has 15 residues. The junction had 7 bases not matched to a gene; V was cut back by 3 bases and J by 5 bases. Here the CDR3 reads CASSWVGGVHNEQFF. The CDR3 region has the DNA TGTGCCAGCAGCTGGGTCGGGGGGGTACACAATGAGCAGTTCTTC.

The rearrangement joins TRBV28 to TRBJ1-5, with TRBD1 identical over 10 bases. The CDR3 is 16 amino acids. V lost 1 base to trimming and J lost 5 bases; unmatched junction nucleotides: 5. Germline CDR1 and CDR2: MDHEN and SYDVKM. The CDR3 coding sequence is TGTGCCAGCAGTTTATTGACAGGGGGCCAGGATCAGCCCCAGCATTTT. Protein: CASSLLTGGQDQPQHF.

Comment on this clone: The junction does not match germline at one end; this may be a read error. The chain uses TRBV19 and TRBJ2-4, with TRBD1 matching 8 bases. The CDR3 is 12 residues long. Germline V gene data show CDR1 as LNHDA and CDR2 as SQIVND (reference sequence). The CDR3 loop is CASRELRDRLHF. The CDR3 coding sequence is TGTGCCAGTAGGGAGCTCCGGGACAGGTTGCACTTC.

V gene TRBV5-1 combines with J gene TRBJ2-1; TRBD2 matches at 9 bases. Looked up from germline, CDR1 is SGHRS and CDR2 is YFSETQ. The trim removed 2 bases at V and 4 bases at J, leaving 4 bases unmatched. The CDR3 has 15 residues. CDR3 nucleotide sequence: TGCGCCAGCAGCTTAGCGGGGGGTGAATACAATGAGCAGTTCTTC. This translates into CASSLAGGEYNEQFF.

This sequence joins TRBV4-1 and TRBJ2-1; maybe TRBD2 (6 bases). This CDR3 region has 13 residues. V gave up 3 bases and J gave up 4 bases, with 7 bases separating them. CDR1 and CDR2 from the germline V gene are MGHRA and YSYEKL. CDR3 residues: CASSQGTYNEQFF. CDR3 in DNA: TGCGCCAGCAGCCAGGGGACTTACAATGAGCAGTTCTTC.

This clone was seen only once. This CDR3 is CASSSRLGNTGELFF. Written as DNA, the CDR3 is TGTGCCAGCAGCTCCCGCTTGGGCAACACCGGGGAGCTGTTTTTT. The V gene is TRBV6-7, the J gene TRBJ2-2; D remains ambiguous. TRBV6-7 is an open reading frame, and its role is uncertain. Deletions cut 6 bases from V and 2 bases from J, with 13 bases between. CDR3 length: 15 residues.

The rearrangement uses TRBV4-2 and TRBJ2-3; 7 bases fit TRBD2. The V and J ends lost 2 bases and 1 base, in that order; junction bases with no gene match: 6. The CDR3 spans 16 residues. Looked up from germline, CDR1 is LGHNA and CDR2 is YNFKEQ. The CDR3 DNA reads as TGTGCCAGCAGCCAATTTACTAGCGCTGGCACAGATACGCAGTATTTT. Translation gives CASSQFTSAGTDTQYF.

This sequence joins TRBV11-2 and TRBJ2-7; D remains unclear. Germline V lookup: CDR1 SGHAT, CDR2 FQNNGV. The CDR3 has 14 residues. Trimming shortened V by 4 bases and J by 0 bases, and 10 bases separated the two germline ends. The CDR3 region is CASSYGSFSYEQYF. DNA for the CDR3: TGTGCCAGCAGCTACGGTAGTTTCTCCTACGAGCAGTACTTC.

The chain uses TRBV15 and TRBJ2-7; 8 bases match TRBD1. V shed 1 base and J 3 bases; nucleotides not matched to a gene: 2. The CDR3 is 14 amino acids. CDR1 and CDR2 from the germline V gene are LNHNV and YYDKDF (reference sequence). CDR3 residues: CATSRGDRLYEQYF. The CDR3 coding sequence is TGTGCCACCAGCAGAGGGGACAGGCTCTACGAGCAGTACTTC.

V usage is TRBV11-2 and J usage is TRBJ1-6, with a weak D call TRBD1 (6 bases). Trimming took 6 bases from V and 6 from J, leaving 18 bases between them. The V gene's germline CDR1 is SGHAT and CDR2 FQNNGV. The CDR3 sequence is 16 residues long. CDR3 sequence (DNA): TGTGCCAGCAGTTCAACCCCGGGACACCTTAATTCACCCCTCCACTTT. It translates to CASSSTPGHLNSPLHF.